This T cell receptor beta chain was obtained from a study of blood T cell repertoires in COVID-19. Study summary: Acute-phase and convalescent COVID-19 samples originated in the United States, Italy and Spain.

Assay: immunoSEQ multiplex PCR; the TCRdb copy retains only in-frame clones and omits some. Altogether approximately 130,000 clones are present, roughly four fifths being singletons, with the ten largest covering 10% to 12%. V trimming: 1 base; J trimming: 10 bases; junction bases outside the gene matches: 5. Germline-derived CDR1 and CDR2 are SEHNR and FQNEAQ (reference sequence). This CDR3 is built from 14 residues. The chain links TRBV7-9 to TRBJ1-1; 11 bases are shared with TRBD1. The sample consisted of peripheral blood. This receptor was identified in a human donor in a cohort sampled during active COVID-19. The CDR3 nucleotides read TGTGCCAGCAGCTTAGAAGGACAGGGGGCCCGAGCTTTCTTT. It encodes CASSLEGQGARAFF.